This entry lists 17 T cell receptor beta chains sequenced from one sample in a study of lung T cells in sarcoidosis with Löfgren's syndrome. TCRdb re-called the reads with MiXCR, one entry per CDR3 protein. The sample has approximately 19,000 distinct CDR3 sequences, roughly 21% seen once. The sample taken for sequencing was CD4+ T cells from PBMCs. Receptor source: a human donor with sarcoidosis (Löfgren's syndrome or another form), or a control subject (not recorded which).

With regard to this clonotype: This sequence may be a read error, since a much larger clone differs from it by one base. The V and J genes are TRBV4-2 and TRBJ2-1; no firm D call. Looked up from germline, CDR1 is LGHNA and CDR2 is YNFKEQ. The CDR3 consists of 12 residues. DNA for the CDR3: TGTGCCAGCGGCCAAGAACTGGATGAGCAGTTCTTC. It is translated as CASGQELDEQFF.

By share of the sample, this clonotype is medium-sized. The CDR3 reads CASSPGTANTEAFF. DNA for the CDR3: TGTGCCAGCAGTCCTGGGACAGCGAACACTGAAGCTTTCTTT. The chain couples TRBV12-3 or TRBV12-4 to TRBJ1-1; 7 bases match TRBD1. The CDR3 contains 14 residues. V shed 5 bases, J shed 1 base, and the junction held 4 bases outside the gene matches.

This clonotype was detected ten times or more. The rearrangement uses TRBV11-1 and TRBJ1-1, with no clear D. Germline loops: CDR1 SGHAT, CDR2 FQDESV (reference sequence). V was shortened by 5 bases and J by 3 bases, with 4 bases between the two germline ends. The CDR3 length is 11 residues. The CDR3 DNA is TGTGCCAGCAGCCCAGACACTGAAGCTTTCTTT. Residues: CASSPDTEAFF. Full variable domain (rest looked up from reference TRBV11-1 and TRBJ1-1): EAEVAQSPRYKITEKSQAVAFWCDPISGHATLYWYRQILGQGPELLVQFQDESVVDDSQLPKDRFSAERLKGVDSTLKIQPAELGDSAMYLCASSPDTEAFFGQGTRLTVV.

This clonotype has just a few counts. Being one base from a much bigger clone, this may be a read error. This chain connects TRBV20-1 to TRBJ2-3; 10 nucleotides agree with TRBD1. The CDR3 covers 19 residues. The J segment lost 1 base and the V segment lost 5 bases, leaving 18 bases of the junction unmatched. Per germline, CDR1 DFQATT and CDR2 SNEGSKA (reference sequence). In DNA form, the CDR3 reads TGCAGTGCTGGGGGGACCGGGACAGGGGCCTCGGTAGGCACAGATACGCAGTATTTT. Translation gives CSAGGTGTGASVGTDTQYF.

In regard to this clonotype: Just one base apart from a much larger clone, this may be a read error. The V call is TRBV12-3 or TRBV12-4, the J call TRBJ2-1; a weak D match, TRBD2 (5 bases). V was cut by 3 bases and J by 8 bases, with 14 bases left in between. The CDR3 spans 14 residues. Here the CDR3 DNA reads TGTGCCAGCAGTTTTAATTGGAGGAACTATGAGCAGTTCTTC. This gives the protein CASSFNWRNYEQFF.

There are many counts of this clonotype. One junction end does not reproduce the germline sequence, and a read error may be involved. The chain recombines TRBV2 with TRBJ2-4, with 8 bases fitting TRBD2. Germline V gene data show CDR1 as SNHLY and CDR2 as FYNNEI. The CDR3 is made up of 15 amino acids. For the CDR3, the DNA is TGTGCCAGCAGCCTTCTCGGGGGGGGTCCTACCCCAGCGAACTTC. This codes for CASSLLGGGPTPANF.

This clonotype came up many times. This chain joins TRBV18 and TRBJ1-4, with 7 bases aligning to TRBD1. The germline gives CDR1 KGHSH, CDR2 LQKENI. This CDR3 has 15 amino acids. V lost 3 bases to trimming and J lost 6 bases; unmatched junction nucleotides: 7. CDR3 nucleotides: TGTGCCAGCTCACCTGTGGGACAGCTGTATGAAAAACTGTTTTTT. It codes for CASSPVGQLYEKLFF. Full variable domain (remainder filled in from reference TRBV18 and TRBJ1-4): NAGVMQNPRHLVRRRGQEARLRCSPMKGHSHVYWYRQLPEEGLKFMVYLQKENIIDESGMPKERFSAEFPKEGPSILRIQQVVRGDSAAYFCASSPVGQLYEKLFFGSGTQLSVL.

Ten or more counts support this clonotype. This sequence joins TRBV18 and TRBJ2-1; 9 bases fit TRBD2. V shed 4 bases and J 4 bases; nucleotides not matched to a gene: 5. Per the germline V gene, CDR1 is KGHSH and CDR2 is LQKENI. The CDR3 has 15 residues. CDR3 region: CASSQTSGSYNEQFF. In DNA, the CDR3 is TGTGCCAGCTCACAGACTAGCGGATCTTACAATGAGCAGTTCTTC.

As regards this clonotype: A read error may be the cause here, since a much bigger clone is one base away. The chain uses TRBV10-3 and TRBJ1-3; TRBD1 matches at 8 bases. Per the germline V gene, CDR1 is ENHRY and CDR2 is SYGVKD. The CDR3 runs to 15 residues. The CDR3 is CAIRDDRGSGNAIYF. The CDR3 bases are TGTGCCATCAGGGATGACAGGGGCTCTGGAAACGCCATATATTTT.

Remarks on this clonotype: A much larger clone differs by one base, so this may be a read error. The V and J genes are TRBV5-4 and TRBJ2-5, with 10 bases identical to TRBD2. The CDR3 loop spans 17 amino acids. Germline values: CDR1 SGHNT, CDR2 YYREEE (reference sequence). V gave up 3 bases and J gave up 0 bases; unmatched junction bases: 8. This CDR3 is CASSSGVSGRYQETQYF. DNA of the CDR3: TGTGCCAGCAGCTCGGGGGTTAGCGGGAGGTACCAAGAGACCCAGTACTTC.

There are a few counts of this clonotype. V usage is TRBV5-5 and J usage is TRBJ1-5; 9 bases agree with TRBD1. Germline CDR1 SGHKS, CDR2 YYEKEE (reference sequence). The CDR3 totals 17 residues. Trimming took 3 bases from V and 11 from J; bases not matched to a gene: 18. The DNA for the CDR3 is TGTGCCAGCAGCTCTGGACAGGGGCTTGAGGACGTACTGGCCCAGCATTTT. This sequence encodes CASSSGQGLEDVLAQHF.

This clonotype was seen repeatedly, ten times or more. The chain combines TRBV10-1 with TRBJ2-1; either TRBD1 or TRBD2 may supply D (6 bases each). The CDR3 loop spans 14 amino acids. Germline V gene sequence: CDR1 WNHNN, CDR2 SYGVQD (reference sequence). Trimming cost V 3 bases and J 5 bases, with 11 bases left between them. The CDR3 protein is CASSEGGPNNEQFF. DNA of the CDR3: TGCGCCAGCAGTGAAGGGGGGCCGAACAATGAGCAGTTCTTC.

In this sample, this clonotype turned up many times. The chain has TRBV18 and TRBJ1-1; D uncertain. The CDR3 runs 16 residues. CDR1 and CDR2 from the germline V gene are KGHSH and LQKENI. V lost 3 bases, J lost 1 base, and 15 bases lay in between. CDR3 sequence reads: CASSPAALAWNTEAFF. CDR3 in DNA: TGTGCCAGCTCACCGGCCGCTCTCGCGTGGAACACTGAAGCTTTCTTT.

By proportion, this clonotype is medium-sized (0.01 to 0.1%). The rearrangement joins TRBV6-1 to TRBJ2-3; the D is unclear. The CDR3 has 11 residues. V gave up 7 bases and J gave up 5 bases, with 7 bases separating them. Germline CDR1 MNHNS, CDR2 SASEGT. In nucleotides, the CDR3 is TGTGCCAGCACTTCGAGAGATACGCAGTATTTT. Translating it yields CASTSRDTQYF.

This clonotype is classed as medium-sized. As DNA, the CDR3 is TGTGCCAGCAGTTACTCCTCGACGGGGGACAAAAACATTCAGTACTTC. The encoded protein is CASSYSSTGDKNIQYF. The V gene is TRBV6-2 or TRBV6-3, the J gene TRBJ2-4; maybe TRBD2 (6 bases). The V and J ends lost 0 bases and 3 bases respectively, with 12 bases between them. The CDR3 sequence is 16 residues long. The germline V gene has CDR1 MNHEY and CDR2 SVGEGT.

Of note for this clonotype: It may be a read error: a sequence one base away is much more abundant. The V call is TRBV6-2 or TRBV6-3, the J call TRBJ2-7; D remains unclear. The ends were cut back, 9 bases at V and 5 bases at J, with 20 bases in the middle. The CDR3 has 14 amino acids. CDR1 is MNHEY and CDR2 is SVGEGT in the germline V gene. The CDR3, as DNA: TGTGCCAGTTCTAACCCACCAGAGACCCACGAGCAGTACTTC. It is translated as CASSNPPETHEQYF.

This clonotype was picked up many times. The chain links TRBV4-2 to TRBJ2-3; TRBD2 matches at 7 bases. V lost 0 bases, J lost 3 bases, and 9 bases stayed unmatched. The germline CDR1 and CDR2 sequences are LGHNA and YNFKEQ. The CDR3 extends over 17 amino acids. CDR3 sequence: CASSQEPRGGGTDTQYF. Here the CDR3 DNA reads TGTGCCAGCAGCCAAGAACCTCGCGGGGGTGGGACAGATACGCAGTATTTT.